Shown below are 11 T cell receptor beta chains from a single sample sequenced in a study of blood T cell repertoires in COVID-19. Repertoires were generated with immunoSEQ multiplex PCR, while TCRdb's copy carries only in-frame clones and drops some. This sample carries roughly 250,000 clones, about nine tenths of them seen once, and the ten largest clones take more than 6%. Material: peripheral blood. The receptor source for this set is a man in his 60s who had recovered from COVID-19.

This sequence joins TRBV6-5 and TRBJ1-1; unclear D gene. V was cut by 5 bases and J by 1 base, with 5 bases left in between. The CDR3 has 12 residues. Germline CDR1 and CDR2: MNHEY and SVGAGI. CDR3 nucleotides: TGTGCCAGCAGTCGACAGAACACTGAAGCTTTCTTT. Its translation is CASSRQNTEAFF.

The chain has TRBV6-2 or TRBV6-3 and TRBJ1-1; weak D call: TRBD1 (5 bases). Germline V gene sequence: CDR1 MNHEY, CDR2 SVGEGT. V lost 3 bases to trimming and J lost 5 bases, with 13 bases between them. The CDR3 loop spans 14 amino acids. DNA for the CDR3: TGTGCCAGCAGTTATCCCCAGGGAAGAACTGAAGCTTTCTTT. This encodes CASSYPQGRTEAFF.

Ten or more counts support this clone. The rearrangement links TRBV3-1 (or the pseudogene TRBV3-2) to TRBJ1-5; maybe TRBD1 (5 bases). Germline V gene sequence: CDR1 LGHDT, CDR2 YNNKEL (reference sequence). V was pared by 3 bases and J by 6 bases, with 30 bases between. The CDR3 covers 20 residues. The CDR3 region is CASSQSRQRGTGHTGQPQHF. For the CDR3, the DNA is TGTGCCAGCAGCCAGTCCAGGCAACGGGGGACGGGGCACACAGGTCAGCCCCAGCATTTT.

This clone has a single count. The rearrangement joins TRBV7-8 to TRBJ2-7; possible D gene TRBD1, 5 bases. The CDR3 has 15 residues. Trimming removed 5 bases from V and 2 bases from J, with 16 bases in between. CDR1 is SGHVS, CDR2 FQNEAQ, per germline. The CDR3 protein is CASSPTTGVAYEQYV. The CDR3 DNA reads TGTGCCAGCAGCCCCACAACAGGTGTTGCCTACGAGCAGTACGTC.

The V gene is TRBV6-1, the J gene TRBJ2-1; D remains unclear. The CDR3 runs to 16 residues. With 3 bases removed from V and 0 bases from J, the gap between germline ends came to 12 bases. The V gene's germline CDR1 is MNHNS and CDR2 SASEGT. This chain's CDR3 is CASSDMRLASYNEQFF. As DNA, the CDR3 is TGTGCCAGCAGTGATATGAGGCTTGCCTCCTACAATGAGCAGTTCTTC.

This chain connects TRBV7-6 to TRBJ2-1, with D perhaps matching TRBD1 (6 bases). CDR1 and CDR2 from the germline V gene are SGHVS and FNYEAQ. Trimming took off 5 bases at V and 3 bases at J, with 17 bases between the two ends. This CDR3 has 16 amino acids. This chain's CDR3 is CASSLSGQRHYNEQFF. The CDR3, as DNA: TGTGCCAGCAGCCTTTCAGGACAGCGGCACTACAATGAGCAGTTCTTC.

This rearrangement joins TRBV21-1 to TRBJ2-2; no check of the table's D call, TRBD2, against the DNA was made. TRBV21-1 is labeled a pseudogene. This CDR3 has 16 amino acids. The CDR3 protein is CASSVRLAGGNGELFF. CDR3 in DNA: TGTGCCAGCAGCGTCCGACTAGCGGGGGGGAACGGGGAGCTGTTTTTT.

The chain combines TRBV29-1 with TRBJ2-3; no firm D call. The CDR3 spans 12 residues. Trimming stripped 4 bases from V and 5 bases from J, with 10 bases between. Germline V lookup: CDR1 SQVTM, CDR2 ANQGSEA. The CDR3 is CSVGWSGDTQYF. For the CDR3, the DNA is TGCAGCGTTGGATGGAGTGGAGATACGCAGTATTTT.

This clone is medium-sized within its sample. The chain links TRBV5-1 to TRBJ1-5; D is undetermined. Trimming removed 4 bases from V and 0 bases from J, with 8 bases in between. The germline V gene encodes CDR1 SGHRS and CDR2 YFSETQ. This CDR3 has 14 residues. The CDR3 region is CASSPDGSNQPQHF. CDR3 DNA: TGCGCCAGCAGCCCAGATGGTAGCAATCAGCCCCAGCATTTT.

The V call is TRBV27, the J call TRBJ2-7, with 8 bases fitting TRBD1. The germline V gene encodes CDR1 MNHEY and CDR2 SMNVEV (reference sequence). Unmatched junction bases numbered 6, after V lost 5 bases and J lost 3 bases. The CDR3 length is 14 residues. In DNA, the CDR3 is TGTGCCAGCAGTATACGGACAGGGTACTACGAGCAGTACTTC. Amino acids: CASSIRTGYYEQYF.

As DNA, the CDR3 is TGTGCCAGCAGCTTCGGACAGTTAAACATTCAGTACTTC. Translating it yields CASSFGQLNIQYF. The chain couples TRBV6-5 to TRBJ2-4, with D possibly being TRBD1 (6 bases). Germline CDR1 MNHEY, CDR2 SVGAGI. CDR3 size: 13 residues. Trimming left V 6 bases short and J 6 bases short, with 12 bases between.